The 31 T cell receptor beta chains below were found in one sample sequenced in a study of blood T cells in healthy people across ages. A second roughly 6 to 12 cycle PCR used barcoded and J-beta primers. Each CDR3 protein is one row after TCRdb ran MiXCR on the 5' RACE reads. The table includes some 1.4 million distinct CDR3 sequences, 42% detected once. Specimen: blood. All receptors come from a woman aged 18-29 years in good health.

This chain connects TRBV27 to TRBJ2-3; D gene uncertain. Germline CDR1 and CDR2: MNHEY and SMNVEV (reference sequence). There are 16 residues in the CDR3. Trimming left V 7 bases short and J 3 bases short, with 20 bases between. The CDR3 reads CASTVVMELGTDTQYF. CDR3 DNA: TGTGCCAGCACCGTGGTTATGGAGTTGGGGACAGATACGCAGTATTTT.

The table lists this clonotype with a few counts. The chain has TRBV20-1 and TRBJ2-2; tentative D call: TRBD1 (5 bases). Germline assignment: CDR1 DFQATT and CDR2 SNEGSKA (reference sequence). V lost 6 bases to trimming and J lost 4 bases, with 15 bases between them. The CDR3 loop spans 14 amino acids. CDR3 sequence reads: CSAGFTGFTGELFF. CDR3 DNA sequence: TGCAGTGCGGGCTTTACAGGATTCACCGGGGAGCTGTTTTTT.

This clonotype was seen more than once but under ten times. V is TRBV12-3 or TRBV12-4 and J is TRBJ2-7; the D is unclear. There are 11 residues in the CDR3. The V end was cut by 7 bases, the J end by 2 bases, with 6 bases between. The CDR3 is CASKGTYEQYF. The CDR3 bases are TGTGCCAGCAAAGGGACCTACGAGCAGTACTTC.

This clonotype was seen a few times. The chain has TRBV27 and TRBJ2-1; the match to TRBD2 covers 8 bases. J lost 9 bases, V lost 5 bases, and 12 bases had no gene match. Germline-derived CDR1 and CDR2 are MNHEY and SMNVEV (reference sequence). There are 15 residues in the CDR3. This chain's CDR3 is CASSTGRAGVSEQFF. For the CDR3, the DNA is TGTGCCAGCAGTACCGGACGAGCGGGAGTTAGTGAGCAGTTCTTC.

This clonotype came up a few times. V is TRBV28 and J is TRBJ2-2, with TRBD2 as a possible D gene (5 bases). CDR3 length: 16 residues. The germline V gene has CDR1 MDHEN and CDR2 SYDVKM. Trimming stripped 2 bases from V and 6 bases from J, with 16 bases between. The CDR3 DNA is TGTGCCAGCAGTTTAAGATCGCTAGCCGGGGCCGGGGAGCTGTTTTTT. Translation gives CASSLRSLAGAGELFF.

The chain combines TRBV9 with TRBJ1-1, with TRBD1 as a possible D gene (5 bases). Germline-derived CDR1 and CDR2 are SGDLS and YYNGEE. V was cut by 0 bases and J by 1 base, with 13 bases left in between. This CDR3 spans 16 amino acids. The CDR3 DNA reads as TGTGCCAGCAGCGTAGAGGTCCAGGGAGGGAACACTGAAGCTTTCTTT. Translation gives CASSVEVQGGNTEAFF.

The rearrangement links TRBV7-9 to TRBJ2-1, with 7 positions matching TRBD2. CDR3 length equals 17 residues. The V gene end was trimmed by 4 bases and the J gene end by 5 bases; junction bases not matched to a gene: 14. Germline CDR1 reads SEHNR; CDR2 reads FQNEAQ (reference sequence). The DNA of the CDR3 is TGTGCCAGCAGCTCAGAACAGACTAGCCGGAAAGACAATGAGCAGTTCTTC. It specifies CASSSEQTSRKDNEQFF.

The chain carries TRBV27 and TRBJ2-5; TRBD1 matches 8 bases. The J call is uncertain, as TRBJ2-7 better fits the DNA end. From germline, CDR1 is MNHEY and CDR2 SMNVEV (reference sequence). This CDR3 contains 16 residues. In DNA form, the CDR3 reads TGTGCCAGCAGTTTCCATACAGGGGGAGACAGTAACGAGCAGTACTTC. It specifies CASSFHTGGDSNEQYF.

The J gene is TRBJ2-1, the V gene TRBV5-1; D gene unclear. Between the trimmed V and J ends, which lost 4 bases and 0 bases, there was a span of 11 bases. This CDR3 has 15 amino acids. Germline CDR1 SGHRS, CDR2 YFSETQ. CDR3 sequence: CASSLIAGSYNEQFF. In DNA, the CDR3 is TGCGCCAGCAGCCTGATCGCTGGCTCCTACAATGAGCAGTTCTTC.

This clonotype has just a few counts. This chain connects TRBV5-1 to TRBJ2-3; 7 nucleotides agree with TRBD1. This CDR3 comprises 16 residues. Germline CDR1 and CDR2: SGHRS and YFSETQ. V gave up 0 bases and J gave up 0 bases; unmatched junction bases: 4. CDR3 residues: CASSLARDSSTDTQYF. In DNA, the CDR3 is TGCGCCAGCAGCTTGGCCCGGGACAGCAGCACAGATACGCAGTATTTT. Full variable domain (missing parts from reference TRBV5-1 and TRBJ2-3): KAGVTQTPRYLIKTRGQQVTLSCSPISGHRSVSWYQQTPGQGLQFLFEYFSETQRNKGNFPGRFSGRQFSNSRSEMNVSTLELGDSALYLCASSLARDSSTDTQYFGPGTRLTVL.

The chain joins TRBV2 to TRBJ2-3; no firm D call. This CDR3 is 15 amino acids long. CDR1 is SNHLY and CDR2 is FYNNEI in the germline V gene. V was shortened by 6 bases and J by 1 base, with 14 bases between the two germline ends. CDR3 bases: TGTGCCAGCAGCCCTTTAAGGGTAGGCACAGATACGCAGTATTTT. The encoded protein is CASSPLRVGTDTQYF.

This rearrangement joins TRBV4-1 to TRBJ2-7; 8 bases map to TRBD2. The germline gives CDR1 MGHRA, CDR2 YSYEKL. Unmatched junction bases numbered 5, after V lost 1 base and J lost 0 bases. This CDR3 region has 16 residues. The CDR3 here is CASSQGFSGISYEQYF. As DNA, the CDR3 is TGCGCCAGCAGCCAAGGCTTTAGCGGGATCTCCTACGAGCAGTACTTC.

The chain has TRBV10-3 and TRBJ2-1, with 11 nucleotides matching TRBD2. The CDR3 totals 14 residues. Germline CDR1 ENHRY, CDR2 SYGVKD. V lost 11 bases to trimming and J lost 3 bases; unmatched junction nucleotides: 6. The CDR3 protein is CAAAGTSGYNEQFF. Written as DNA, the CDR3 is TGTGCCGCCGCCGGGACTAGCGGCTACAATGAGCAGTTCTTC.

The DNA of the CDR3 is TGTGCCAGCAGTTACAGCCCTTGGGATAGCGGGGGGGCAAATACGCAGTATTTT. Its protein is CASSYSPWDSGGANTQYF. This rearrangement joins TRBV6-5 to TRBJ2-3; the match to TRBD2 covers 11 bases. The CDR3 is made up of 18 amino acids. With 2 bases clipped from V and 7 bases from J, the junction kept 14 bases outside the gene matches. Per the germline V gene, CDR1 is MNHEY and CDR2 is SVGAGI.

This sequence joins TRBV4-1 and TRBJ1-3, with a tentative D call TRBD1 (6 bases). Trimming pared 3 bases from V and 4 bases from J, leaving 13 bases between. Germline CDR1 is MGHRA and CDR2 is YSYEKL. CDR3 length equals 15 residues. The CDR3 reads CASSQKVGAGNTIYF. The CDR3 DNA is TGCGCCAGCAGCCAGAAGGTGGGGGCGGGAAACACCATATATTTT.

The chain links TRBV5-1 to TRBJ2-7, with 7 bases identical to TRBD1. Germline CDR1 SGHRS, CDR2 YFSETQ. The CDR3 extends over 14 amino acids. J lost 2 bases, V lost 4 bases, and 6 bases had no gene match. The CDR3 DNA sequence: TGCGCCAGCAGCGAGGGACAGACTACCTACGAGCAGTACTTC. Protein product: CASSEGQTTYEQYF.

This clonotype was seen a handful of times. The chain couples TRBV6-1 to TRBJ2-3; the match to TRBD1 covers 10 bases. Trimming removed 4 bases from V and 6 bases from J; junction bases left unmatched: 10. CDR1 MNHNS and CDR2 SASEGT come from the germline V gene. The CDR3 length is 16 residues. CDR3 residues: CASSVWTGGKTDTQYF. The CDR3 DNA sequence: TGTGCCAGCAGTGTTTGGACAGGGGGTAAAACCGATACGCAGTATTTT.

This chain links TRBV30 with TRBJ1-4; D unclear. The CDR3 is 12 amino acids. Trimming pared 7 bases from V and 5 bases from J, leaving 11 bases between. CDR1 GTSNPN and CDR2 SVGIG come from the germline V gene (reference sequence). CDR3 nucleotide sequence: TGTGCCTCAGACGGAAGGAATGAAAAACTGTTTTTT. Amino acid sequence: CASDGRNEKLFF.

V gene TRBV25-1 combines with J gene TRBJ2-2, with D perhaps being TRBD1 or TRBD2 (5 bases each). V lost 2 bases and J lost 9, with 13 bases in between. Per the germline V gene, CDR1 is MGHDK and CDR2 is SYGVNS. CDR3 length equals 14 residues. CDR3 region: CASSERDPRRELFF. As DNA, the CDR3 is TGTGCCAGCAGTGAACGGGACCCCAGAAGGGAGCTGTTTTTT.

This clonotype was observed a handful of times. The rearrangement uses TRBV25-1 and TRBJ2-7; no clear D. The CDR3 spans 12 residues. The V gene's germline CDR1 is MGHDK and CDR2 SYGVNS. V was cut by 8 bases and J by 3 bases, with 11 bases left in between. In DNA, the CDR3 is TGTGCCAGCGGCCTTAACCTCTACGAGCAGTACTTC. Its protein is CASGLNLYEQYF.

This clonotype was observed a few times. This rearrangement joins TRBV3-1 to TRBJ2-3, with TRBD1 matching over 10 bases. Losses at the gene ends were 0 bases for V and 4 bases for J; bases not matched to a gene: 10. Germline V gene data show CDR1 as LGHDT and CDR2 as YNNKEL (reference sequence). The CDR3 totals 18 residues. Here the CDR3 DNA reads TGTGCCAGCAGCCAAGAAGGGATAGGGACAGGGGAGGCAGATACGCAGTATTTT. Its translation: CASSQEGIGTGEADTQYF.

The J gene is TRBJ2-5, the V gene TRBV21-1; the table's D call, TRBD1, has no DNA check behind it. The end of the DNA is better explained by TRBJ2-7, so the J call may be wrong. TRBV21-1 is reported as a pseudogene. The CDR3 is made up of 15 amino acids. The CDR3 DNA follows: TGTGCCAGCAGCAAGGGATGCAGGGCAAGCGACGAGCAGTACTTC. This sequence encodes CASSKGCRASDEQYF.

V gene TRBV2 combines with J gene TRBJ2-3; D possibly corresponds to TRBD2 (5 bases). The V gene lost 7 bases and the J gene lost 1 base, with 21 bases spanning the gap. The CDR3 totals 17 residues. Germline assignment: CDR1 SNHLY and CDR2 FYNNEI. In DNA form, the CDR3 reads TGTGCCAGCACCGAAGGTTTCCGGGAACTCGGCACAGATACGCAGTATTTT. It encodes CASTEGFRELGTDTQYF.

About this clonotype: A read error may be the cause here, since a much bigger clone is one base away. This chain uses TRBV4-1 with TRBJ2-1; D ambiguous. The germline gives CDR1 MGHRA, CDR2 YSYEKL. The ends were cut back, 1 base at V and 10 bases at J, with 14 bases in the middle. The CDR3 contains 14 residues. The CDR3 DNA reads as TGCGCCAGCAGCCAAGGAAGGGCCGTCTACGAGCAGTTCTTC. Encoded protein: CASSQGRAVYEQFF.

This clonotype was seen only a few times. The CDR3 is CASSFGTGSMGETQYF. The DNA for the CDR3 is TGTGCCAGCAGTTTCGGGACAGGGAGTATGGGGGAGACCCAGTACTTC. This chain links TRBV27 with TRBJ2-5, with 9 bases aligning to TRBD1. Germline CDR1 and CDR2: MNHEY and SMNVEV (reference sequence). V lost 3 bases, J lost 5 bases, and 10 bases stayed unmatched. This CDR3 is built from 16 residues.

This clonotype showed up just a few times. Here the CDR3 DNA reads TGCAGTGCTAGAGGGGCGGTAGATCAGCCCCAGCATTTT. Translating gives CSARGAVDQPQHF. V usage is TRBV20-1 and J usage is TRBJ1-5; unclear D gene. This CDR3 comprises 13 residues. Trimming cost V 1 base and J 5 bases, with 9 bases left between them. Per the germline V gene, CDR1 is DFQATT and CDR2 is SNEGSKA (reference sequence).

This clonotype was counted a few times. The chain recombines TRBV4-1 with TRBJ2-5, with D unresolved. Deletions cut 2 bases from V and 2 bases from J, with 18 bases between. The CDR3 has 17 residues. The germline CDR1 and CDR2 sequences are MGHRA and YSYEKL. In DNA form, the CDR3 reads TGCGCCAGCAGCCAACCCGGACCAGACCGGTTACAAGAGACCCAGTACTTC. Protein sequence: CASSQPGPDRLQETQYF.

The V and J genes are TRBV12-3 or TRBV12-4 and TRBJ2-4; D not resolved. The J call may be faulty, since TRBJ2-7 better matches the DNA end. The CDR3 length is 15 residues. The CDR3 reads CASSLGMGMTYEQYF. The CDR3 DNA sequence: TGTGCCAGCAGTTTAGGGATGGGGATGACCTACGAGCAGTACTTC.

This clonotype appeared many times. CDR3 loop: CAGPGLAGGIGELFF. The CDR3 DNA follows: TGTGCCGGTCCGGGACTAGCGGGGGGGATCGGGGAGCTGTTTTTT. The rearrangement joins TRBV6-1 to TRBJ2-2; the match to TRBD2 covers 16 bases. The ends lost 11 bases at V and 7 bases at J; junction bases unmatched: 7. This CDR3 region has 15 residues. In germline, CDR1 is MNHNS, CDR2 SASEGT.

CDR3 loop: CSARDIGGGPDYGYTF. The DNA of the CDR3 is TGCAGTGCTAGAGATATCGGGGGGGGCCCCGACTATGGCTACACCTTC. V gene TRBV20-1 combines with J gene TRBJ1-2, with TRBD1 as a possible D gene (6 bases). Germline values: CDR1 DFQATT, CDR2 SNEGSKA (reference sequence). Trimming took off 0 bases at V and 3 bases at J, with 17 bases between the two ends. The CDR3 consists of 16 residues.

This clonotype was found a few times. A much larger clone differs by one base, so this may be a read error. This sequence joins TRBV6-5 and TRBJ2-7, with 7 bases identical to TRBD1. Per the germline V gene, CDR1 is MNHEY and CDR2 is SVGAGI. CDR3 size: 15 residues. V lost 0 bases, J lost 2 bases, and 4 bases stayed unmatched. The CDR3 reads CASSYSATGTYEQYF. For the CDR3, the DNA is TGTGCCAGCAGTTACTCCGCGACAGGGACCTACGAGCAGTACTTC.